This TCR beta chain was found in a study of cytomegalovirus exposure and HLA in healthy donors. Study in general: Within the Caucasian-associated ancestry cluster were under 85% of the roughly 400 genotyped donors. Broader study findings: There were approximately 150 TCR beta chains listed as cytomegalovirus-associated.

The PCR contained 60 Vbeta and 13 Jbeta primers. In the original analysis: Later reanalysis found 60 million to 90 million unique TCR beta chains, around 11 million of them shared. The protocol was immunoSEQ multiplex PCR, while the TCRdb copy is restricted to in-frame clones and leaves out a portion. The DNA was the basis for D and trimming; V, J and clone size are from that table. The sample yields approximately 190,000 clones, roughly 80% seen once. Worth noting for this clone: Its antigen remains unknown.

The CDR3 totals 15 residues. Trimming cost V 0 bases and J 3 bases, with 8 bases left between them. Germline loops: CDR1 MGHDK, CDR2 SYGVNS. What was sequenced was PBMCs. The gene calls are TRBV25-1 and TRBJ2-2; no firm D call. This receptor was taken from a middle-aged man in good health and CMV-seropositive. The CDR3 DNA reads as TGTGCCAGCAGTGAATACGCGGCACACACCGGGGAGCTGTTTTTT. Protein: CASSEYAAHTGELFF.